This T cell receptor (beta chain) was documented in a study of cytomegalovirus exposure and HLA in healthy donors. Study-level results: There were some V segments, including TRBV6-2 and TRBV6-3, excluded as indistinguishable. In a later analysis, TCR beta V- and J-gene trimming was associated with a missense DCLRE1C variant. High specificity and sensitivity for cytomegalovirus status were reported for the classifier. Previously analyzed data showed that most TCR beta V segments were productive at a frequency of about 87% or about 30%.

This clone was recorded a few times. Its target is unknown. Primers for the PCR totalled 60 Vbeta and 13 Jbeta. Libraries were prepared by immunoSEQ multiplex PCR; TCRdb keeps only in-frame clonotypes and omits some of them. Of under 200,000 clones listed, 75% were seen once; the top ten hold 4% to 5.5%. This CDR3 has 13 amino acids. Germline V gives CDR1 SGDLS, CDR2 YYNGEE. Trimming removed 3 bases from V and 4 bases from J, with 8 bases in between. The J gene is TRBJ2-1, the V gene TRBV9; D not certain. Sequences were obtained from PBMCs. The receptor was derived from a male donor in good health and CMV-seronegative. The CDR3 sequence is CASSGPRYNEQFF. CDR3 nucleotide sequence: TGTGCCAGCAGCGGGCCTAGATACAATGAGCAGTTCTTC.